The 20 T cell receptor beta chains presented below share a single source sample, sequenced in a study of cytomegalovirus exposure and HLA in healthy donors. Both 60 Vbeta primers and 13 Jbeta primers went into the PCR. Repertoires were generated with immunoSEQ multiplex PCR, while TCRdb's copy carries only in-frame clones and drops some. Of roughly 120,000 clones detected, approximately 69% appear once; the ten largest clones hold 4% to 5%. The sample taken for sequencing was PBMCs. The receptors here all came from a woman in her thirties or forties in good health and CMV-seropositive.

The chain joins TRBV7-6 to TRBJ2-7; tentatively, D is TRBD1 (6 bases). Germline lookup yields CDR1 SGHVS and CDR2 FNYEAQ. This CDR3 spans 14 amino acids. V gave up 1 base and J gave up 5 bases, with 12 bases separating them. The CDR3 reads CASSLGAGVDEQYF. The CDR3 region has the DNA TGTGCCAGCAGCTTAGGGGCAGGGGTGGACGAGCAGTACTTC. Based on the CDR3 plus reference TRBV7-6 and TRBJ2-7, the full variable domain is GAGVSQSPRYKVTKRGQDVALRCDPISGHVSLYWYRQALGQGPEFLTYFNYEAQQDKSGLPNDRFSAERPEGSISTLTIQRTEQRDSAMYRCASSLGAGVDEQYFGPGTRLTVT.

The rearrangement joins TRBV5-6 to TRBJ2-1, with D perhaps TRBD2 (5 bases). V lost 3 bases and J lost 8, with 18 bases in between. The germline gives CDR1 SGHDT, CDR2 YYEEEE. CDR3 length equals 15 residues. DNA of the CDR3: TGTGCCAGCAGCTGGAGAGATGGAGGTTGGGATGAGCAGTTCTTC. Protein: CASSWRDGGWDEQFF. The full variable domain, completed using reference TRBV5-6 and TRBJ2-1, is DAGVTQSPTHLIKTRGQQVTLRCSPKSGHDTVSWYQQALGQGPQFIFQYYEEEERQRGNFPDRFSGHQFPNYSSELNVNALLLGDSALYLCASSWRDGGWDEQFFGPGTRLTVL.

This clone was seen a handful of times. The chain is built from TRBV29-1 and TRBJ2-2; TRBD2 agrees at 9 bases. J was trimmed by 0 bases and V by 5 bases; bases with no gene match: 4. The CDR3 contains 15 residues. Germline CDR1 reads SQVTM; CDR2 reads ANQGSEA. The CDR3 DNA follows: TGCAGCGTTAGGGCTAGCGGGGCGAACACCGGGGAGCTGTTTTTT. Translated: CSVRASGANTGELFF.

The chain has TRBV7-2 and TRBJ2-3, with 10 bases that match TRBD2. V shed 4 bases, J shed 5 bases, and the junction held 9 bases outside the gene matches. The CDR3 spans 16 residues. In germline, CDR1 is SGHTA, CDR2 FQGNSA. CDR3 nucleotides: TGTGCCAGCAGCTCCATCGGACTAGCGGTGAAAGATACGCAGTATTTT. It is translated as CASSSIGLAVKDTQYF.

The rearrangement links TRBV2 to TRBJ1-4; D may be TRBD1 (5 bases). V was pared by 6 bases and J by 3 bases, with 8 bases between. Looked up from germline, CDR1 is SNHLY and CDR2 is FYNNEI. The CDR3 spans 13 residues. The chain's CDR3 is CASRDRANEKLFF. CDR3 DNA sequence: TGTGCCAGCAGAGACAGAGCTAATGAAAAACTGTTTTTT.

The chain combines TRBV7-3 with TRBJ2-3, with TRBD1 identical over 9 bases. With V trimmed by 1 base and J by 0 bases, 2 bases remained unmatched. Germline loops: CDR1 SGHTA, CDR2 FQGTGA. The CDR3 covers 16 residues. CDR3 protein: CASSLMGQGSTDTQYF. The CDR3 DNA is TGTGCCAGCAGCTTAATGGGACAGGGAAGCACAGATACGCAGTATTTT.

Only one count was recorded for this clone. J is TRBJ1-5 and V is TRBV7-2, with TRBD1 as a possible D gene (5 bases). V was shortened by 1 base and J by 7 bases, with 20 bases between the two germline ends. There are 17 residues in the CDR3. Germline V lookup: CDR1 SGHTA, CDR2 FQGNSA. CDR3 sequence reads: CASSLGFGAGIGQPQHF. Written as DNA, the CDR3 is TGTGCCAGCAGCTTAGGGTTCGGTGCAGGGATCGGCCAGCCCCAGCATTTT. The complete variable domain, with remaining parts taken from reference TRBV7-2 and TRBJ1-5, reads GAGVSQSPSNKVTEKGKDVELRCDPISGHTALYWYRQSLGQGLEFLIYFQGNSAPDKSGLPSDRFSAERTGGSVSTLTIQRTQQEDSAVYLCASSLGFGAGIGQPQHFGDGTRLSIL.

This chain's CDR3 is CASSVVERSSYNEQFF. Written as DNA, the CDR3 is TGTGCCAGCAGCGTAGTGGAGCGGAGCTCCTACAATGAGCAGTTCTTC. This chain links TRBV9 with TRBJ2-1; possible D gene TRBD2, 5 bases. The V end lost 0 bases, the J end lost 0 bases, and 10 bases lay between the germline ends. The CDR3 contains 16 residues. The germline V gene encodes CDR1 SGDLS and CDR2 YYNGEE.

This clone was recorded a few times. J is TRBJ2-3 and V is TRBV7-2; no clear D. The CDR3 extends over 16 amino acids. CDR1 is SGHTA and CDR2 is FQGNSA in the germline V gene. Between the trimmed V and J ends, which lost 4 bases and 2 bases, there was a span of 16 bases. CDR3 nucleotide sequence: TGTGCCAGCAGCTACGGGTCCAAGCCCTCCACAGATACGCAGTATTTT. Protein sequence: CASSYGSKPSTDTQYF.

In its sample, this clone was seen a few times. The CDR3 DNA sequence: TGTGCCAGCAGCTGGGGACTGGGGAACACCGGGGAGCTGTTTTTT. This sequence encodes CASSWGLGNTGELFF. V is TRBV6-5 and J is TRBJ2-2, with D possibly being TRBD2 (6 bases). Trimming shortened V by 6 bases and J by 1 base, and 12 bases separated the two germline ends. Germline V CDR1 and CDR2: MNHEY, SVGAGI. The CDR3 is made up of 15 amino acids.

About this clone: Compared with germline, one end of the junction differs, possibly owing to a read error. J is TRBJ2-5 and V is TRBV7-7; 13 bases map to TRBD2. CDR3 length: 15 residues. Germline assignment: CDR1 SSHAT and CDR2 FNYEAQ (reference sequence). This chain's CDR3 is CASSWTSGSQETQYF. The CDR3 DNA is TGTGCTAGCAGCTGGACTAGCGGGAGTCAAGAGACCCAGTACTTC. Full variable domain (remainder filled in from reference TRBV7-7 and TRBJ2-5): GAGVSQSPRYKVTKRGQDVTLRCDPISSHATLYWYQQALGQGPEFLTYFNYEAQPDKSGLPSDRFSAERPEGSISTLTIQRTEQRDSAMYRCASSWTSGSQETQYFGPGTRLLVL.

Only one count was recorded for this clone. The chain has TRBV28 and TRBJ1-5; 8 bases line up with TRBD1. CDR1 is MDHEN, CDR2 SYDVKM, per germline. The CDR3 runs to 14 residues. The V and J ends lost 6 bases and 3 bases, in that order; junction bases with no gene match: 4. The CDR3 DNA sequence: TGTGCCAGCAGGAACAGGGGGACCAATCAGCCCCAGCATTTT. It specifies CASRNRGTNQPQHF.

The chain links TRBV21-1 to TRBJ1-5; the listed D gene, TRBD1, was not tested against the DNA. TRBV21-1 is annotated as a pseudogene. This CDR3 is built from 19 residues. DNA for the CDR3: TGTGCCAGCAGCATTTTCGTAGGGGGGACAGGGGAAGACAATCAGCCCCAGCATTTT. Translating gives CASSIFVGGTGEDNQPQHF.

The rearrangement links TRBV19 to TRBJ1-2; no clear D. Germline V gene sequence: CDR1 LNHDA, CDR2 SQIVND (reference sequence). This CDR3 has 14 residues. V was shortened by 1 base and J by 10 bases, with 16 bases between the two germline ends. The CDR3 here is CASSIAGGLGFYTF. The CDR3 DNA follows: TGTGCCAGTAGTATAGCCGGAGGGCTCGGTTTCTACACCTTC. Looking up the rest from reference TRBV19 and TRBJ1-2 gives the full variable domain: DGGITQSPKYLFRKEGQNVTLSCEQNLNHDAMYWYRQDPGQGLRLIYYSQIVNDFQKGDIAEGYSVSREKKESFPLTVTSAQKNPTAFYLCASSIAGGLGFYTFGSGTRLTVV.

The rearrangement uses TRBV5-6 and TRBJ2-7, with unresolved D. The germline V gene encodes CDR1 SGHDT and CDR2 YYEEEE. The CDR3 consists of 12 residues. The germline V and J ends were trimmed by 7 bases and 4 bases, with 12 bases remaining between them. CDR3 coding DNA: TGTGCCAGCGGAGTTGGGTTGTACGAGCAGTACTTC. Its protein product is CASGVGLYEQYF.

This chain links TRBV5-4 with TRBJ1-3; 9 bases are shared with TRBD1. V lost 4 bases, J lost 0 bases, and 5 bases stayed unmatched. CDR3 length equals 16 residues. CDR1 is SGHNT, CDR2 YYREEE, per germline (reference sequence). The CDR3 here is CASSLRTGASGNTIYF. In nucleotides, the CDR3 is TGTGCCAGCAGCCTCAGGACAGGGGCCTCTGGAAACACCATATATTTT.

This clone showed up just a few times. This sequence joins TRBV4-2 and TRBJ2-1; D is possibly TRBD2 (6 bases). V was trimmed by 0 bases and J by 13 bases, leaving 13 bases between them. The CDR3 loop spans 13 amino acids. Germline CDR1 is LGHNA and CDR2 is YNFKEQ. The CDR3 nucleotides are TGTGCCAGCAGCCAAGATCTGGCGGGGACTCAGTTCTTC. Translating gives CASSQDLAGTQFF.

The V call is TRBV7-2, the J call TRBJ1-2; D unclear. The V end lost 0 bases, the J end lost 8 bases, and 10 bases lay between the germline ends. Per the germline V gene, CDR1 is SGHTA and CDR2 is FQGNSA. The CDR3 length is 13 residues. The CDR3 reads CASSLARHSGYTF. CDR3 nucleotide sequence: TGTGCCAGCAGCTTAGCGCGACACTCGGGCTACACCTTC.

This chain uses TRBV6-1 with TRBJ2-7; D perhaps matches TRBD1 (7 bases). The V gene's germline CDR1 is MNHNS and CDR2 SASEGT. The CDR3 extends over 15 amino acids. V lost 6 bases to trimming and J lost 8 bases, with 23 bases between them. CDR3 in amino acids: CASREGQGGGFKQYF. In DNA form, the CDR3 reads TGTGCCAGCAGGGAGGGGCAGGGGGGCGGCTTCAAGCAGTACTTC.

This clone was seen only a few times. The V and J genes are TRBV7-2 and TRBJ2-7, with a weak D call TRBD2 (7 bases). The CDR3 consists of 15 residues. Trimming left V 6 bases short and J 2 bases short, with 17 bases between. Germline V gene lookup returns CDR1 SGHTA and CDR2 FQGNSA. CDR3 sequence reads: CASRLGGLPTYEQYF. In DNA, the CDR3 is TGTGCCAGCAGACTGGGGGGGCTACCGACCTACGAGCAGTACTTC. The full variable domain, completed using reference TRBV7-2 and TRBJ2-7, is GAGVSQSPSNKVTEKGKDVELRCDPISGHTALYWYRQSLGQGLEFLIYFQGNSAPDKSGLPSDRFSAERTGGSVSTLTIQRTQQEDSAVYLCASRLGGLPTYEQYFGPGTRLTVT.